This record covers a single T cell receptor beta chain. The entry originates in a study of blood T cell repertoires in COVID-19. The repertoire was sequenced with immunoSEQ multiplex PCR; TCRdb's copy has only in-frame clones and lacks some. In the table there are 220,000 or so clones, roughly 80% of which are singletons. Sequencing was done on a sample of peripheral blood. The clonotype originates from a woman in her 70s with acute or convalescent COVID-19.

The CDR3 DNA is TGTGCCAGTAGTATTGCGGGGAACGAGCAGTACTTC. Its protein product is CASSIAGNEQYF. The V call is TRBV19, the J call TRBJ2-7, with D maybe TRBD2 (6 bases). Trimming took 3 bases from V and 5 from J, leaving 8 bases between them. This CDR3 has 12 residues. The V gene's germline CDR1 is LNHDA and CDR2 SQIVND (reference sequence). Looking up the rest from reference TRBV19 and TRBJ2-7 gives the full variable domain: DGGITQSPKYLFRKEGQNVTLSCEQNLNHDAMYWYRQDPGQGLRLIYYSQIVNDFQKGDIAEGYSVSREKKESFPLTVTSAQKNPTAFYLCASSIAGNEQYFGPGTRLTVT.